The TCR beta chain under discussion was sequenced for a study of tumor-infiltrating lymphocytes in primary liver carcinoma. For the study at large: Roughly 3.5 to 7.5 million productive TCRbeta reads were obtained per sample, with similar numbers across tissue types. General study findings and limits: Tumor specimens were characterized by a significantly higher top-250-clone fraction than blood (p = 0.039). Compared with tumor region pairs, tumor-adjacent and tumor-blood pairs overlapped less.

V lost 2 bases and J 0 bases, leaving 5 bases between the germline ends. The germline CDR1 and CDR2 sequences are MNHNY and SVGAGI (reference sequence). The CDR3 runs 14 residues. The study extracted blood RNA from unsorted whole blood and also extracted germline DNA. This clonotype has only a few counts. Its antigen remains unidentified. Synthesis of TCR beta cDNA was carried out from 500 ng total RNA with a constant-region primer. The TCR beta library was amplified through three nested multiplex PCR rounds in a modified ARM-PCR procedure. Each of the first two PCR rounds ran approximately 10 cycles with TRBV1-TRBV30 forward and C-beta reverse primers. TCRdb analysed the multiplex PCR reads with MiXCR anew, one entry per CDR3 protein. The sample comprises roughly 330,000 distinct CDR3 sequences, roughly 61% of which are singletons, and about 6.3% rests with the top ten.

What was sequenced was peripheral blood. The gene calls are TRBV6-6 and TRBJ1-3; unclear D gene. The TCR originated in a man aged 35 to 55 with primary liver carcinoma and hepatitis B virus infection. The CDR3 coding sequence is TGTGCCAGCAGTTACGCCCTCTCTGGAAACACCATATATTTT. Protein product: CASSYALSGNTIYF.